Listed here are 27 T cell receptor beta chains from one sample, sequenced in a study of blood T cell repertoires in COVID-19. The protocol was immunoSEQ multiplex PCR, while the TCRdb copy is restricted to in-frame clones and leaves out a portion. The table lists around 99,000 clones, 70% to 90% of them singletons. The sequencing input was peripheral blood. The receptors were gathered from a woman in her fifties or sixties with acute or convalescent COVID-19.

The genes are TRBV2 and TRBJ2-1; D possibly corresponds to TRBD2 (5 bases). Germline values: CDR1 SNHLY, CDR2 FYNNEI. This CDR3 has 16 residues. Trimming pared 4 bases from V and 2 bases from J, leaving 15 bases between. DNA of the CDR3: TGTGCCAGCAGTGGAGGGTGGGAACCCGCCTACAATGAGCAGTTCTTC. It translates to CASSGGWEPAYNEQFF.

The chain recombines TRBV24-1 with TRBJ2-7; a weak D match, TRBD2 (6 bases). The V end lost 4 bases, the J end lost 5 bases, and 17 bases lay between the germline ends. Germline V gene lookup returns CDR1 KGHDR and CDR2 SFDVKD. The CDR3 consists of 15 residues. This CDR3 is CATSEDFGRSHEQYF. In DNA, the CDR3 is TGTGCCACCAGTGAAGATTTCGGGAGAAGCCACGAGCAGTACTTC.

The rearrangement joins TRBV30 to TRBJ1-2; D may be TRBD1 (6 bases). The CDR3 has 13 amino acids. Trimming shortened V by 5 bases and J by 8 bases, and 18 bases separated the two germline ends. Germline lookup yields CDR1 GTSNPN and CDR2 SVGIG (reference sequence). The CDR3 region is CAWWETGPIGYTF. The CDR3 bases are TGTGCCTGGTGGGAGACAGGACCTATCGGCTACACCTTC.

The J gene is TRBJ2-5, the V gene TRBV11-3, with a possible D match to TRBD2 (6 bases). V lost 1 base and J lost 4, with 13 bases in between. CDR3 length equals 15 residues. The germline gives CDR1 SGHNT, CDR2 YENEEA. The CDR3 DNA is TGTGCCAGCAGCTTAGGGGGGGACGGGAGAGAGACCCAGTACTTC. Translating gives CASSLGGDGRETQYF.

This chain joins TRBV27 and TRBJ1-5, with TRBD1 as a possible D gene (5 bases). This CDR3 is 14 amino acids long. V gave up 0 bases and J gave up 4 bases, with 7 bases separating them. Germline V gene lookup returns CDR1 MNHEY and CDR2 SMNVEV (reference sequence). CDR3 DNA: TGTGCCAGCAGTTTATCCCGGACAAATCAGCCCCAGCATTTT. This codes for CASSLSRTNQPQHF.

The chain employs TRBV29-1 and TRBJ2-7, with D perhaps TRBD1 (6 bases). The V and J ends lost 3 bases and 3 bases respectively, with 6 bases between them. This CDR3 comprises 11 residues. The germline V gene has CDR1 SQVTM and CDR2 ANQGSEA. The CDR3 region has the DNA TGCAGCGTTGACAGGGGCTACGAGCAGTACTTC. Translating gives CSVDRGYEQYF.

The chain has TRBV19 and TRBJ1-6; unclear D gene. Trimming pared 0 bases from V and 7 bases from J, leaving 7 bases between. This CDR3 spans 14 amino acids. Germline loops: CDR1 LNHDA, CDR2 SQIVND (reference sequence). Here the CDR3 DNA reads TGTGCCAGTAGTATAGATTTGGAGAATTCACCCCTCCACTTT. Protein product: CASSIDLENSPLHF.

The rearrangement uses TRBV28 and TRBJ1-2, with D tentatively TRBD1 (5 bases). The germline V gene has CDR1 MDHEN and CDR2 SYDVKM. Trimming stripped 7 bases from V and 5 bases from J, with 17 bases between. The CDR3 loop spans 14 amino acids. CDR3 loop: CASMDRPGRYGYTF. The CDR3 nucleotides are TGTGCCAGCATGGACCGGCCAGGGAGGTATGGCTACACCTTC.

V gene TRBV3-1 (or the pseudogene TRBV3-2) combines with J gene TRBJ2-7, with TRBD2 as a possible D gene (6 bases). Trimming left V 4 bases short and J 2 bases short, with 6 bases between. The CDR3 consists of 12 residues. From germline, CDR1 is LGHDT and CDR2 YNNKEL (reference sequence). CDR3 nucleotides: TGTGCCAGCAGCCCGGGGGCCTACGAGCAGTACTTC. The encoded protein is CASSPGAYEQYF.

This clone showed up just a few times. The chain is built from TRBV6-5 and TRBJ1-2; 9 positions match TRBD1. V gave up 5 bases and J gave up 4 bases; unmatched junction bases: 8. Germline CDR1 MNHEY, CDR2 SVGAGI. This CDR3 is built from 15 residues. CDR3 sequence: CASSRDRGEAYGYTF. CDR3 bases: TGTGCCAGCAGTCGCGACAGGGGGGAAGCCTATGGCTACACCTTC.

This chain connects TRBV5-1 to TRBJ2-7, with 8 bases fitting TRBD1. From germline, CDR1 is SGHRS and CDR2 YFSETQ. J gave up 4 bases and V 4 bases, and 13 bases lay outside the gene matches. CDR3 length: 16 residues. The CDR3 protein is CASSLDPGGVGYEQYF. In DNA, the CDR3 is TGCGCCAGCAGCCTCGACCCAGGGGGCGTGGGGTACGAGCAGTACTTC.

The V and J genes are TRBV19 and TRBJ1-5, with D unresolved. CDR3 length equals 13 residues. In germline, CDR1 is LNHDA, CDR2 SQIVND (reference sequence). Trimming removed 3 bases from V and 1 base from J, with 4 bases in between. The CDR3 is CASSIQSNQPQHF. The CDR3 nucleotides are TGTGCCAGTAGTATCCAGAGCAATCAGCCCCAGCATTTT.

V is TRBV28 and J is TRBJ1-2, with D unresolved. Trimming stripped 6 bases from V and 2 bases from J, with 10 bases between. Germline V gene data show CDR1 as MDHEN and CDR2 as SYDVKM. This CDR3 spans 13 amino acids. CDR3 sequence reads: CASSTGLNYGYTF. Here the CDR3 DNA reads TGTGCCAGCAGCACCGGACTGAACTATGGCTACACCTTC.

The chain joins TRBV6-6 to TRBJ2-3; D is undetermined. V was pared by 7 bases and J by 6 bases, with 11 bases between. Germline CDR1 reads MNHNY; CDR2 reads SVGAGI (reference sequence). CDR3 size: 12 residues. DNA of the CDR3: TGTGCCAGCACCCCCCCCGGGGATACGCAGTATTTT. Translating it yields CASTPPGDTQYF.

The rearrangement uses TRBV28 and TRBJ1-2, with 10 positions matching TRBD1. Germline trimming cut 2 bases from V and 4 bases from J; bases unmatched to any gene: 7. Germline assignment: CDR1 MDHEN and CDR2 SYDVKM. There are 16 residues in the CDR3. CDR3 nucleotide sequence: TGTGCCAGCAGTTTAGGGCGGGGACAGGGGACCTATGGCTACACCTTC. Protein: CASSLGRGQGTYGYTF.

The rearrangement links TRBV6-5 to TRBJ2-3; tentative D call: TRBD1 (5 bases). The germline V and J ends were trimmed by 7 bases and 3 bases, with 17 bases remaining between them. Per germline, CDR1 MNHEY and CDR2 SVGAGI. CDR3 length: 15 residues. The CDR3 reads CASKRNPTDTDTQYF. The CDR3 nucleotides are TGTGCCAGCAAGCGAAATCCGACAGATACAGATACGCAGTATTTT.

The chain joins TRBV11-2 to TRBJ1-1; a weak D match, TRBD1 (5 bases). V dropped 1 base and J dropped 0 bases, with 15 bases sitting between them. This CDR3 has 17 amino acids. Germline lookup yields CDR1 SGHAT and CDR2 FQNNGV. CDR3 nucleotides: TGTGCCAGCAGCTTAGGAGCCAGCCGGGGGATGAACACTGAAGCTTTCTTT. As protein: CASSLGASRGMNTEAFF.

V gene TRBV27 combines with J gene TRBJ2-2; D perhaps matches TRBD1 (6 bases). The CDR3 totals 15 residues. With 1 base removed from V and 6 bases from J, the gap between germline ends came to 12 bases. Germline CDR1 is MNHEY and CDR2 is SMNVEV (reference sequence). The CDR3 spells CASSLFLTGPGELFF. CDR3 DNA sequence: TGTGCCAGCAGTTTATTCCTCACAGGGCCCGGGGAGCTGTTTTTT.

This chain joins TRBV7-5 and TRBJ1-5. TRBV7-5 is noted as a pseudogene. The CDR3 is made up of 12 amino acids. CDR3 DNA: TGTGCCAGAAGCCTCCGCGAGGTGCCCCAGCATTTT. Protein sequence: CARSLREVPQHF.

The genes are TRBV7-3 and TRBJ1-5, with 8 nucleotides matching TRBD1. Trimming removed 5 bases from V and 5 bases from J; junction bases left unmatched: 8. From germline, CDR1 is SGHTA and CDR2 FQGTGA. The CDR3 totals 15 residues. For the CDR3, the DNA is TGTGCCAGCAGCCTGACAGGGGTTGGGGATCAGCCCCAGCATTTT. Its protein product is CASSLTGVGDQPQHF.

CDR3: CASSKENQPQHF. The CDR3 DNA reads as TGTGCCAGCAGCAAGGAGAATCAGCCCCAGCATTTT. The V and J genes are TRBV7-9 and TRBJ1-5; D not resolved. Germline values: CDR1 SEHNR, CDR2 FQNEAQ (reference sequence). V was cut by 5 bases and J by 4 bases, with 6 bases left in between. This CDR3 is 12 amino acids long.

The chain employs TRBV5-1 and TRBJ1-2; 8 positions match TRBD1. CDR1 and CDR2 from the germline V gene are SGHRS and YFSETQ. The V gene end was trimmed by 3 bases and the J gene end by 3 bases; junction bases not matched to a gene: 4. The CDR3 is made up of 14 amino acids. The CDR3 DNA is TGCGCCAGCAGCTCCGACAGGGGTGACTATGGCTACACCTTC. Translation: CASSSDRGDYGYTF.

The V gene is TRBV2, the J gene TRBJ2-5; 7 positions match TRBD1. There are 14 residues in the CDR3. The germline V gene encodes CDR1 SNHLY and CDR2 FYNNEI. Trimming cost V 5 bases and J 1 base; bases outside gene matches: 4. The CDR3 sequence is CASSLDRVQETQYF. In DNA, the CDR3 is TGTGCCAGCAGTCTCGACAGGGTCCAAGAGACCCAGTACTTC.

A few counts support this clone. The V gene is TRBV2, the J gene TRBJ2-5; TRBD2 aligns across 10 bases. Germline V gives CDR1 SNHLY, CDR2 FYNNEI. The CDR3 totals 15 residues. V gave up 5 bases and J gave up 2 bases; unmatched junction bases: 5. The CDR3 region has the DNA TGTGCCAGCAGTCCTAGCGGGAGATCACAAGAGACCCAGTACTTC. Its protein is CASSPSGRSQETQYF.

J is TRBJ2-3 and V is TRBV7-2; 9 bases are shared with TRBD2. After removal of 5 bases from V and 5 bases from J, the junction contained 11 bases not matched to a gene. The CDR3 is made up of 16 amino acids. The germline V gene has CDR1 SGHTA and CDR2 FQGNSA. CDR3 bases: TGTGCCAGCAGCACTAATAGCGGGAGAAAAGGAGATACGCAGTATTTT. Its protein is CASSTNSGRKGDTQYF.

This chain joins TRBV10-3 and TRBJ2-5; 9 nucleotides agree with TRBD2. This CDR3 has 13 amino acids. The ends lost 5 bases at V and 4 bases at J; junction bases unmatched: 2. The germline V gene encodes CDR1 ENHRY and CDR2 SYGVKD. The CDR3 loop reads CAISRGLAETQYF. The CDR3 DNA sequence: TGTGCCATCAGTAGGGGACTAGCAGAGACCCAGTACTTC.

V gene TRBV7-9 combines with J gene TRBJ2-3, with 14 bases matching TRBD2. This CDR3 comprises 16 residues. With 6 bases clipped from V and 4 bases from J, the junction kept 6 bases outside the gene matches. From germline, CDR1 is SEHNR and CDR2 FQNEAQ (reference sequence). CDR3 loop: CASRRLAGGSADTQYF. As DNA, the CDR3 is TGTGCCAGCAGAAGACTAGCGGGAGGGTCCGCAGATACGCAGTATTTT.